This TCR beta chain was identified in a study of T cells after yellow fever vaccination. Study-level findings and limits: Across the CD4 and CD8 compartments, a small share of clonotypes was present in both. Weaker, the secondary response had a peak occurring faster, on day 5 versus 15.

Germline V gene lookup returns CDR1 MNHEY and CDR2 SVGAGI. The V end lost 6 bases, the J end lost 5 bases, and 13 bases lay between the germline ends. The CDR3 covers 14 residues. Synthesis of TCR cDNA relied on 5'RACE template switching, which attached a universal primer site and UMIs. TCRdb processed the 5' RACE reads anew with MiXCR; each CDR3 protein has one entry. The sample consists of 150,000 to 200,000 distinct CDR3 sequences, about 11% of them appearing once. As for this clonotype: As yet, its antigen is unknown.

The source was CD8+ T cells sorted from PBMCs, collected 15 days after the yellow fever booster vaccination. The chain recombines TRBV6-5 with TRBJ2-2, with a weak D call TRBD1 (5 bases). This receptor was obtained from a man younger than 35 who received the YFV17D yellow fever vaccine. CDR3 in DNA: TGTGCCAGCAGAGGGCAGGGAAAGACCGGGGAGCTGTTTTTT. This encodes CASRGQGKTGELFF.